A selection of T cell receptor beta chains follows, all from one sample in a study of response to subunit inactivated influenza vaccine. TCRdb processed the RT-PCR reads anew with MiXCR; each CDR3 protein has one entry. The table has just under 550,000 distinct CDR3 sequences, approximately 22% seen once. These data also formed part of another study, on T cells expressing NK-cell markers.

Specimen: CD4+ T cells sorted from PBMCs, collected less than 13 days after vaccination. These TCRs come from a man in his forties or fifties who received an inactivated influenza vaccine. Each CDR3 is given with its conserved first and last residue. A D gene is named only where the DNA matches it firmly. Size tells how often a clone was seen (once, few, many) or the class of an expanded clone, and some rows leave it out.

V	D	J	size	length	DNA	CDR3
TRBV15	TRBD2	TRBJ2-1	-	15	TGTGCCACCAGTTTGCGGGGGGACCGGTACAATGAGCAGTTCTTC	CATSLRGDRYNEQFF
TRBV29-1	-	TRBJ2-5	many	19	TGCAGCGTTGAAGATCGAGGGGGGGGACTTAACTTGGGCCAAGAGACCCAGTACTTC	CSVEDRGGGLNLGQETQYF
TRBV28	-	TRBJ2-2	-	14	TGTGCCATCCAGTCGGGGGCATGGGGCGGGGAGCTGTTTTTT	CAIQSGAWGGELFF
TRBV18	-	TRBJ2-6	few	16	TGTGCCAGCTCACCCGGACGGATCTCTGGGGCCAACGTCCTGACTTTC	CASSPGRISGANVLTF
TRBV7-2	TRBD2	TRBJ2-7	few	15	TGTGCCAGCAGCCCATCCCGGGGGGGGACCTACGAGCAGTACTTC	CASSPSRGGTYEQYF
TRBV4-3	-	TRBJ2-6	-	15	TGCGCCAGCAGCCAAGACAACTCTGGGGCCAACGTCCTGACTTTC	CASSQDNSGANVLTF
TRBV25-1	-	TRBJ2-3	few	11	TGTGCCAGCAACCTAGCAGATACGCAGTATTTT	CASNLADTQYF
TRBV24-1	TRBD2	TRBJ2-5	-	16	TGTGCCACCAGTGATTTGGCGGGGGGCCGACAAGAGACCCAGTACTTC	CATSDLAGGRQETQYF
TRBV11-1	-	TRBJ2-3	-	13	TGTGCCAGCAGCTCGTTAGGGGGAGATACGCAGTATTTT	CASSSLGGDTQYF
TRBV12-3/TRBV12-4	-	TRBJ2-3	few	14	TGTGCCAGCAGTCCGTCCGCCTTAGGAGATACGCAGTATTTT	CASSPSALGDTQYF
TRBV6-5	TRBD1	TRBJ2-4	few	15	TGTGCCAGCAGTTACTCAGGCAGGGGGCAAGACATTCAGTACTTC	CASSYSGRGQDIQYF
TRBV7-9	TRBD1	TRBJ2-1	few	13	TGTGCCAGCAGCCAAACAGGGGGTAGTGAGCAGTTCTTC	CASSQTGGSEQFF
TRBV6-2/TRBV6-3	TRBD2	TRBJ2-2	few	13	TGTGCCAGCAAAACTAGCGCGGGCGGGGAGCTGTTTTTT	CASKTSAGGELFF
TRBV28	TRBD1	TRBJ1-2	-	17	TGTGCCAGCACCGACTATCAGGGACAGGGGAAAAAAAATGGCTACACCTTC	CASTDYQGQGKKNGYTF
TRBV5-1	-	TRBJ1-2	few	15	TGCGCCAGCAGCATACGGCAGGGAGGAAACTATGGCTACACCTTC	CASSIRQGGNYGYTF
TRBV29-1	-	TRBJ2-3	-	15	TGCAGCGTTGGGGGGCGGGAGTTCCCCGCAGATACGCAGTATTTT	CSVGGREFPADTQYF
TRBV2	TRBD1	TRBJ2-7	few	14	TGTGCCAGCAGTTTCCCGGGACAGGGGCCCGAGCAGTACTTC	CASSFPGQGPEQYF
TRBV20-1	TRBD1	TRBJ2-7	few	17	TGCAGTGCTACTCTTCCGGACAGGGGGCTGTACTCCTACGAGCAGTACTTC	CSATLPDRGLYSYEQYF
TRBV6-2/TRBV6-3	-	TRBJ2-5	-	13	TGTGCCAGCACCCAAACAAGGGCTGAGACCCAGTACTTC	CASTQTRAETQYF
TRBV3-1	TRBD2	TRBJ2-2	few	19	TGTGCCAGCAGCCAAGATCAACTAGCGGGGTTCGAGGGGACCGGGGAGCTGTTTTTT	CASSQDQLAGFEGTGELFF
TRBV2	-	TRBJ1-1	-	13	TGTGCCAGCAGTGAAGGGGGATACACTGAAGCTTTCTTT	CASSEGGYTEAFF
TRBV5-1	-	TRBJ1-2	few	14	TGCGCCAGCAAAGGGACGACCGTTGACTATGGCTACACCTTC	CASKGTTVDYGYTF
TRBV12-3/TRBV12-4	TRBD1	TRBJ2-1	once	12	TGTACTGACAGGGACCGCAACAATGAGCAGTTCTTC	CTDRDRNNEQFF
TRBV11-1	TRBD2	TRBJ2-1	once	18	TGTGCCAGCAGCTTAATCCCTAGCGGGAGGGCCCGTTACAATGAGCAGTTCTTC	CASSLIPSGRARYNEQFF
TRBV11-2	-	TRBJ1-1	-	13	TGTGCCAGCAGCTTTTCTGTCGACACGGAAGCTTTCTTT	CASSFSVDTEAFF
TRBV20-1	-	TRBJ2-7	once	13	TGCAGTGTACCGCACAGGGTGGCCTACGAGCAGTACTTC	CSVPHRVAYEQYF
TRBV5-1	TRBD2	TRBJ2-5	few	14	TGCGCCAGCAGCGTGACTAGCGGGGGTGAGACCCAGTACTTC	CASSVTSGGETQYF
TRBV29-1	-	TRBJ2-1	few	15	TGCAGCGTTAGACCTCCGGGAGTCGCCTACAATGAGCAGTTCTTC	CSVRPPGVAYNEQFF
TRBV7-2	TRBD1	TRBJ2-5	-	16	TGTGCCAGCAGCTTTACAGGACAGGGGGCGCGGGAGACCCAGTACTTC	CASSFTGQGARETQYF
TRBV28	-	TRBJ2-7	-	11	TGTGCCAGCAGAAGAATCTACGAGCAGTACTTC	CASRRIYEQYF
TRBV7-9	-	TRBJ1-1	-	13	TGTGCCAGCAGCTTCGTCCCGAACACTGAAGCTTTCTTT	CASSFVPNTEAFF
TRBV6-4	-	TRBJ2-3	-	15	TGTGCCAGCAGCTTAGAAGCTGGGATGACGGAAACGCAGTATTTT	CASSLEAGMTETQYF
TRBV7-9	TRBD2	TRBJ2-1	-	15	TGTGCCAGCAGCCATAGCGGGGGCCCTTACAATGAGCAGTTCTTC	CASSHSGGPYNEQFF
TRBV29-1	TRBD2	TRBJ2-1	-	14	TGCAGCGCCGCAAAGCGGGAGGGCTATGATGAGCAGTTCTTC	CSAAKREGYDEQFF
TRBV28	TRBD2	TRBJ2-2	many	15	TGTGCCAGCAGTTTCGGCGGGGGGGCGAGCGGGGAGCTGTTTTTT	CASSFGGGASGELFF
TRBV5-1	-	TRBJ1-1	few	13	TGCGCCAGCAGCATGACAATGAACACTGAAGCTTTCTTT	CASSMTMNTEAFF
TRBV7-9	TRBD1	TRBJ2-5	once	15	TGTGCCAGCAGCGACTCCGGACAGGGCGGAAAGACCCAGTACTTC	CASSDSGQGGKTQYF
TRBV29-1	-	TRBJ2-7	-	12	TGCAGCGTTCGCGGACACTTCTACGAGCAGTACTTC	CSVRGHFYEQYF
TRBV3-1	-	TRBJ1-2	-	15	TGTGCCAGCAGCCCCACTGGCCGACAGCCCTATGGCTACACCTTC	CASSPTGRQPYGYTF
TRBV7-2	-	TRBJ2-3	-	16	TGTGCCAGCAGCGAAAGGTCGACAGGATACACAGATACGCAGTATTTT	CASSERSTGYTDTQYF
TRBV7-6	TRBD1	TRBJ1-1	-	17	TGTGCCAGCAGCTCCGTACTAGGGGGCGCGATGAACACTGAAGCTTTCTTT	CASSSVLGGAMNTEAFF
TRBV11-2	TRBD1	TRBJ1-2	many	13	TGTGCCAGCAGCTTAGGACAGGGCGGTGGCTACACCTTC	CASSLGQGGGYTF
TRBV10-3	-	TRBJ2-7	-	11	TGTGCCATCAGTCAGGGCTACGAGCAGTACTTC	CAISQGYEQYF
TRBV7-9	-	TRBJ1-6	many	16	TGTGCCAGCAGCCCGCTAATTGGGGCCTATAATTCACCCCTCCACTTT	CASSPLIGAYNSPLHF
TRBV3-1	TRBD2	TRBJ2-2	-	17	TGTGCCAGCAGCCAAGGGACTAGCGGGAGAATCACCGGGGAGCTGTTTTTT	CASSQGTSGRITGELFF
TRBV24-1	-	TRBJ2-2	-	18	TGTGCCACCAGTGATTTGCGAGGCGTATTACGGGGCACCGGGGAGCTGTTTTTT	CATSDLRGVLRGTGELFF
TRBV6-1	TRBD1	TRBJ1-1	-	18	TGTGCCAGCAGCCGACAATTTACGACAGGGCATATGAACACTGAAGCTTTCTTT	CASSRQFTTGHMNTEAFF
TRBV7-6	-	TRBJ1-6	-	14	TGTGCCAGCAGCGCCCGGGACGGGAATTCACCCCTCCACTTT	CASSARDGNSPLHF
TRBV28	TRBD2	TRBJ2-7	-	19	TGTGCCAGCAGTTTATTTTGGGCTGGTCTAGCGGGAGGGCCGGGGGAGCAGTACTTC	CASSLFWAGLAGGPGEQYF
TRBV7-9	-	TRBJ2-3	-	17	TGTGCCAGCAGCTCAAGGGTTGGCGGGACCTATCGGGATACGCAGTATTTT	CASSSRVGGTYRDTQYF
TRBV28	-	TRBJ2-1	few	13	TGTGCCAGCAGTTTAACTAGTCCCGCCGAGCAGTTCTTC	CASSLTSPAEQFF
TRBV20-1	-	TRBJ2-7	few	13	TGCAGTGCTAGACGCAGCGCCGGGGACGAGCAGTACTTC	CSARRSAGDEQYF
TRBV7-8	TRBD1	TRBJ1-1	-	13	TGTGCCAGCAGCCTGGGACAGGGGGCGCCGACTTTCTTT	CASSLGQGAPTFF
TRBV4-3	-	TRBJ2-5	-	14	TGCGCCAGCAGCCCTTTTTTCGAGGGAGAGACCCAGTACTTC	CASSPFFEGETQYF
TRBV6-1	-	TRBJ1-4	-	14	TGTGCCAGCTCTGATCCGGGACACTTCGAAAAACTGTTTTTT	CASSDPGHFEKLFF
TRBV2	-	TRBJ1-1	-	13	TGTGCCAGCCTTCAGGGGCGGGTGGCTGAAGCTTTCTTT	CASLQGRVAEAFF
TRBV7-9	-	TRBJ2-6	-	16	TGTGCCAGCAGCCCCGGACCGATCTCTGGGGCCAACGTCCTGACTTTC	CASSPGPISGANVLTF
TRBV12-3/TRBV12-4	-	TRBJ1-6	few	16	TGTGCCAGCAGTTTCGGAGGGGCAACCTATAATTCACCCCTCCACTTT	CASSFGGATYNSPLHF
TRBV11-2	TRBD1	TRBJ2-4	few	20	TGTGCCAGCAGCTTCGGATGGACAGGGGGCTCGCTACTAGCCAAAAACATTCAGTACTTC	CASSFGWTGGSLLAKNIQYF
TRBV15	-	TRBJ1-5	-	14	TGTGCCACCAGCAGAGCTCCGGGCCAGGAGCCCCAGCATTTT	CATSRAPGQEPQHF